A selection of T cell receptor beta chains follows, all from one sample in a study of shared clonotypes between healthy human individuals. TCRdb's table, derived via immunoSEQ multiplex PCR, lists solely in-frame clones and lacks some. The sample contains about 520,000 clones, about 96% of which appear only once. Source material: naive CD4+ T cells sorted from blood. The source is a woman under 40 in good health. Each CDR3 is given with its conserved first and last residue. The D gene is left open where the match is weak. The size entry is marked missing in some rows and otherwise reads once, few, many or a size class.

V,J,D,size,DNA,CDR3
TRBV18,TRBJ2-5,TRBD1,NA,TGTGCCAGCTCATCGCGACAGGGCAACCAAGAGACCCAGTACTTC,CASSSRQGNQETQYF
TRBV28,TRBJ1-4,NA,NA,TGTGCCAGCAGTTTAATCGGGGGAACTAATGAAAAACTGTTTTTT,CASSLIGGTNEKLFF
TRBV6-5,TRBJ1-2,NA,NA,TGTGCCAGCAGCGTCGGGTCCCCGAGCAACGGCTACACCTTC,CASSVGSPSNGYTF
TRBV2,TRBJ2-5,NA,NA,TGTGCCAGCAGTGTAAAAGAGACCCAGTACTTC,CASSVKETQYF
TRBV2,TRBJ2-7,TRBD1,NA,TGTGCCAGCAGTGAATTCGGGACAGAATACGAGCAGTACTTC,CASSEFGTEYEQYF
TRBV7-9,TRBJ1-6,NA,NA,TGTGCCAGCAGCTTAGACAGCCATAATTCACCCCTCCACTTT,CASSLDSHNSPLHF
TRBV9,TRBJ1-2,NA,NA,TGTGCCAGCAGCGTACAGGGATCTAACTATGGCTACACCTTC,CASSVQGSNYGYTF
TRBV7-9,TRBJ2-7,TRBD1,NA,TGTGCCAGCAGCTCACCCGGGACAGGGGCTAGCGAGCAGTACTTC,CASSSPGTGASEQYF
TRBV5-1,TRBJ2-7,TRBD2,NA,TGCGCCAGCAGCCCCCTAGCGGGAGTTTACTACGAGCAGTACTTC,CASSPLAGVYYEQYF
TRBV5-1,TRBJ1-4,TRBD1,NA,TGCGCCAGCAGAAACGGTCTAGGGGACAGTAGCGAAAAACTGTTTTTT,CASRNGLGDSSEKLFF
TRBV28,TRBJ1-2,TRBD1,NA,TGTGCCAGCACCCTGGGGACAGGACCCCATGGCTACACCTTC,CASTLGTGPHGYTF
TRBV9,TRBJ2-5,TRBD1,NA,TGTGCCAGCAGCGTAGGGGCCGCCGGGACAGGACGTGAGACCCAGTACTTC,CASSVGAAGTGRETQYF
TRBV4-2,TRBJ1-3,NA,NA,TGTGCCAGCAGCCAAGGCACAGAGAGACGAAACACCATATATTTT,CASSQGTERRNTIYF
TRBV18,TRBJ2-3,NA,NA,TGTGCCAGCTCCCTCTCCCTCGGTCTAGCCGACGAACGATCTAGCACAGATACGCAGTATTTT,CASSLSLGLADERSSTDTQYF
TRBV10-3,TRBJ1-3,TRBD1,NA,TGTGCCATCAGTGCTGAACAGGGGGTCAACACCATATATTTT,CAISAEQGVNTIYF
TRBV6-5,TRBJ2-7,NA,NA,TGTGCCAGCAGTCTAGTAGAGCAGGCCTACGAGCAGTACTTC,CASSLVEQAYEQYF
TRBV28,TRBJ1-3,TRBD1,NA,TGTGCCAGCGGGACAGGCGTCGCCTCTGGAAACACCATATATTTT,CASGTGVASGNTIYF
TRBV6-6,TRBJ2-7,NA,once,TGTGCCAGCAGTTACAGTCGAACCTACGAGCAGTACTTC,CASSYSRTYEQYF
TRBV5-1,TRBJ2-3,TRBD2,NA,TGCGCCAGCAGCGCCCGGGGAGGAGCGGGAGGAACAGATACGCAGTATTTT,CASSARGGAGGTDTQYF
TRBV18,TRBJ2-5,NA,NA,TGTGCCAGCTCACCACCGGGACATCGACAAGAGACCCAGTACTTC,CASSPPGHRQETQYF
TRBV14,TRBJ2-7,TRBD1,NA,TGTGCCAGCAGCCAAGGGGGACAGAGCTCCTACGAGCAGTACTTC,CASSQGGQSSYEQYF
TRBV2,TRBJ2-7,NA,NA,TGTGCCAGCAGTCTCCGTTCGGGGTACGAGCAGTACTTC,CASSLRSGYEQYF
TRBV9,TRBJ2-3,TRBD2,NA,TGTGCCAGCAGCGATTATAGCGGGATAGATACGCAGTATTTT,CASSDYSGIDTQYF
TRBV5-6,TRBJ2-7,NA,NA,TGTGCCAGCAGCGTAAGCGGAGGAGGTCCCTACGAGCAGTACTTC,CASSVSGGGPYEQYF
TRBV15,TRBJ2-7,TRBD2,NA,TGTGCCACCAGCAGAGGCCCCGCGGGAGTTACCCACGAGCAGTACTTC,CATSRGPAGVTHEQYF
TRBV5-1,TRBJ2-7,NA,NA,TGCGCCAGCAGCCCCGCGACTAGCTACGAGCAGTACTTC,CASSPATSYEQYF
TRBV7-9,TRBJ1-1,NA,once,TGTGCCAGCAGCTTAGAAGGGGCATCTGAAGCTTTCTTT,CASSLEGASEAFF
TRBV18,TRBJ1-5,NA,NA,TGTGCCAGCTCACCAAACCCAGTTACTAGCAATCAGCCCCAGCATTTT,CASSPNPVTSNQPQHF
TRBV10-3,TRBJ1-5,NA,NA,TGTGCCATCAGTCGGGGGGGCAATCAGCCCCAGCATTTT,CAISRGGNQPQHF
TRBV28,TRBJ2-7,NA,NA,TGTGCCAGCACCTCAAAGGTCATTAGCTCCTACGAGCAGTACTTC,CASTSKVISSYEQYF
TRBV19,TRBJ2-3,NA,NA,TGTGCCAGTAGTATAGCGGTGAGCACAGATACGCAGTATTTT,CASSIAVSTDTQYF
TRBV10-3,TRBJ1-1,NA,NA,TGTGCCATCAGGAAGAACACTGAAGCTTTCTTT,CAIRKNTEAFF
TRBV6-5,TRBJ1-4,TRBD1,NA,TGTGCCAGCAGTTCCCACAGGGGCGAGAATGAAAAACTGTTTTTT,CASSSHRGENEKLFF
TRBV28,TRBJ1-6,NA,NA,TGTGCCAGCAGTTGGGAGGGTGGGAATTCACCCCTCCACTTT,CASSWEGGNSPLHF
TRBV6-1,TRBJ1-1,TRBD1,NA,TGTGCCAGCAGTGATCAAGGGGGCGGGAGCACTGAAGCTTTCTTT,CASSDQGGGSTEAFF
TRBV28,TRBJ1-1,NA,NA,TGTGCCAGCCGAACCGAGATGAACACTGAAGCTTTCTTT,CASRTEMNTEAFF
TRBV18,TRBJ2-7,NA,NA,TGTGCCAGCTCACTACTGGCAGGATCCTACGAGCAGTACTTC,CASSLLAGSYEQYF
TRBV11-2,TRBJ2-3,TRBD2,NA,TGTGCCAGCAGCTTAGTTGCGGGAGCGGCAGATACGCAGTATTTT,CASSLVAGAADTQYF
TRBV25-1,TRBJ2-1,NA,NA,TGTGCCAGCAGTCGCACAAGGAACAATGAGCAGTTCTTC,CASSRTRNNEQFF
TRBV27,TRBJ2-1,TRBD2,once,TGTGCCAGCAGTTTATCTCGACTAGCGGGAGCTGTAAATGAGCAGTTCTTC,CASSLSRLAGAVNEQFF
TRBV7-9,TRBJ1-4,NA,NA,TGTGCCAGCAGCTTCGAGCGGGAAAAACTGTTTTTT,CASSFEREKLFF
TRBV19,TRBJ2-1,NA,once,TGTGCCAGTACCGAGTCCCATCCTAATGAGCAGTTCTTC,CASTESHPNEQFF
TRBV11-2,TRBJ1-1,NA,NA,TGTGCCAGCAGCTTATATAAGGGGACCACTGAAGCTTTCTTT,CASSLYKGTTEAFF